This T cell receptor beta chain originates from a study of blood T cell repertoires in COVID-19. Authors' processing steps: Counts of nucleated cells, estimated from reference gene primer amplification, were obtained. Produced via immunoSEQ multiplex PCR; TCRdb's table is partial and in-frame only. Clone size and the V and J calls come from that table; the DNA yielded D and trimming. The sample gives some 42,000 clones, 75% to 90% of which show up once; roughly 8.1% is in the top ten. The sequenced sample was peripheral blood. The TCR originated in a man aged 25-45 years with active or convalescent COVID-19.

CDR3 residues: CASSPRGGDGYTF. The CDR3 DNA sequence: TGTGCCAGCAGCCCTAGGGGGGGCGATGGCTACACCTTC. The chain is built from TRBV14 and TRBJ1-2; a weak D match, TRBD1 (6 bases). CDR3 length: 13 residues. Trimming took off 4 bases at V and 6 bases at J, with 12 bases between the two ends. Germline V gene data show CDR1 as SGHDN and CDR2 as FVKESK.